This is a list of T cell receptor beta chains from one sample in a study of post-analysis software for immune sequencing data. TCRdb independently ran MiXCR on the PCR reads; one entry per CDR3 protein. Found here are approximately 460,000 distinct CDR3 sequences, over 35% of them singletons; the top ten hold over 10%. Sequencing was carried out using blood. Receptors originate from a girl between 5 and 17 years old with multiple sclerosis. CDR3s include the opening cysteine and the closing phenylalanine or tryptophan. The D gene is left open where the match is weak. Clone size is not always given. Where it is, it says once, few, many or a class for expanded clones.

j_call: TRBJ2-6
clone_size: NA
d_call: NA
v_call: TRBV7-3
cdr3_nt: TGTGCCAGCAGTCAACCTGGGGCCAACGTCCTGACTTTC
cdr3_aa: CASSQPGANVLTF

j_call: TRBJ2-5
clone_size: NA
d_call: NA
v_call: TRBV29-1
cdr3_nt: TGCAGCGTTGACGCGGCAGGGGCCCAAGAGACCCAGTACTTC
cdr3_aa: CSVDAAGAQETQYF

j_call: TRBJ2-1
clone_size: many
d_call: TRBD2
v_call: TRBV11-2
cdr3_nt: TGTGCCAGCAGCTTGCGACTAGCGGGAACCTACAATGAGCAGTTCTTC
cdr3_aa: CASSLRLAGTYNEQFF

j_call: TRBJ2-1
clone_size: NA
d_call: TRBD2
v_call: TRBV6-2/TRBV6-3
cdr3_nt: TGTGCCAGCAGTTACCGCCGGACTAGCGGCTACAATGAGCAGTTCTTC
cdr3_aa: CASSYRRTSGYNEQFF

j_call: TRBJ2-7
clone_size: NA
d_call: NA
v_call: TRBV5-4
cdr3_nt: TGTGCCAGCAGTTTGGCCGGGGGCGGCGCCTACGAGCAGTACTTC
cdr3_aa: CASSLAGGGAYEQYF

j_call: TRBJ1-1
clone_size: NA
d_call: NA
v_call: TRBV29-1
cdr3_nt: TGCAGCGTTGCGGGAGCCCTGAACGCTGAAGCTTTCTTT
cdr3_aa: CSVAGALNAEAFF

j_call: TRBJ2-5
clone_size: NA
d_call: TRBD2
v_call: TRBV20-1
cdr3_nt: TGCAGTGCCACCCAAGTAGCGGGAGTGGGGGAGACCCAGTACTTC
cdr3_aa: CSATQVAGVGETQYF

j_call: TRBJ2-7
clone_size: NA
d_call: NA
v_call: TRBV20-1
cdr3_nt: TGCAGTGTGGACGGGGGGCTATGGGATGAGCAGTACTTC
cdr3_aa: CSVDGGLWDEQYF

j_call: TRBJ2-1
clone_size: once
d_call: TRBD2
v_call: TRBV7-9
cdr3_nt: TGTGCCAGCAGCTTGAGGTTGCGTTCGCCTAGCGGGAGTCAAAATGGGCAGTTCTTC
cdr3_aa: CASSLRLRSPSGSQNGQFF

j_call: TRBJ1-5
clone_size: NA
d_call: NA
v_call: TRBV12-3/TRBV12-4
cdr3_nt: TGTGCCAGCAGACGGACAGCCTATAGCAATCAGCCCCAGCATTTT
cdr3_aa: CASRRTAYSNQPQHF

j_call: TRBJ2-1
clone_size: NA
d_call: TRBD2
v_call: TRBV6-6
cdr3_nt: TGTGCCAGCAGTCGAACGACTAGCGGGAGACACAATGAGCAGTTCTTC
cdr3_aa: CASSRTTSGRHNEQFF

j_call: TRBJ2-3
clone_size: NA
d_call: TRBD1
v_call: TRBV5-1
cdr3_nt: TGCGCCAGCAGCTTGGACGGGACAGGGGCAGATACGCAGTATTTT
cdr3_aa: CASSLDGTGADTQYF

j_call: TRBJ2-7
clone_size: few
d_call: TRBD1
v_call: TRBV27
cdr3_nt: TGTGCCAGCACCCGGACAGGGACCTACGAGCAGTACTTC
cdr3_aa: CASTRTGTYEQYF

j_call: TRBJ1-2
clone_size: NA
d_call: TRBD1
v_call: TRBV7-9
cdr3_nt: TGTGCCAGCAGCTTAGCGTTCGAACAGGGGGACTATGGCTACACCTTC
cdr3_aa: CASSLAFEQGDYGYTF

j_call: TRBJ2-1
clone_size: NA
d_call: NA
v_call: TRBV12-3/TRBV12-4
cdr3_nt: TGTGCCAGCAGTTTCGTGGCCCATTACAATGAGCAGTTCTTC
cdr3_aa: CASSFVAHYNEQFF

j_call: TRBJ2-5
clone_size: NA
d_call: TRBD1
v_call: TRBV24-1
cdr3_nt: TGTGCCACCAGTGATTTCTCGGGCCGGGACAGAGAGACCCAGTACTTC
cdr3_aa: CATSDFSGRDRETQYF

j_call: TRBJ2-3
clone_size: NA
d_call: NA
v_call: TRBV5-1
cdr3_nt: TGCGCCAGCAGCTCAATTCGGATTACTAGCACAGATACGCAGTATTTT
cdr3_aa: CASSSIRITSTDTQYF

j_call: TRBJ2-3
clone_size: NA
d_call: NA
v_call: TRBV29-1
cdr3_nt: TGCAGCGTTGAAGGCAGGGGCCCAGATACGCAGTATTTT
cdr3_aa: CSVEGRGPDTQYF

j_call: TRBJ2-6
clone_size: NA
d_call: NA
v_call: TRBV7-3
cdr3_nt: TGTGCCAGCAGCTTATGGGGCTCTGGGGCCAACGTCCTGACTTTC
cdr3_aa: CASSLWGSGANVLTF

j_call: TRBJ2-7
clone_size: NA
d_call: TRBD2
v_call: TRBV28
cdr3_nt: TGTGCCAGCAGTGTGGGGGGGTCCGAGCAGTACTTC
cdr3_aa: CASSVGGSEQYF

j_call: TRBJ2-3
clone_size: NA
d_call: NA
v_call: TRBV11-2
cdr3_nt: TGTGCCAGCAGCCCAATTACAGATACGCAGTATTTT
cdr3_aa: CASSPITDTQYF

j_call: TRBJ2-5
clone_size: few
d_call: TRBD2
v_call: TRBV11-2
cdr3_nt: TGTGCCAGCAGCTTAAGTAGCGGGAGGGCCGGCTTCGGGACCCAGTACTTC
cdr3_aa: CASSLSSGRAGFGTQYF

j_call: TRBJ2-1
clone_size: NA
d_call: NA
v_call: TRBV7-2
cdr3_nt: TGTGCCAGCAGCTTAGGCAGGCACAATGAGCAGTTCTTC
cdr3_aa: CASSLGRHNEQFF

j_call: TRBJ2-1
clone_size: NA
d_call: TRBD1
v_call: TRBV19
cdr3_nt: TGTGCCAGTAGTTTCGGACAGGGGCGGTCGCTTGAGCAGTTCTTC
cdr3_aa: CASSFGQGRSLEQFF

j_call: TRBJ2-5
clone_size: few
d_call: NA
v_call: TRBV28
cdr3_nt: TGTGCCAGCGGACAGAGCCAAGAGACCCAGTACTTC
cdr3_aa: CASGQSQETQYF

j_call: TRBJ2-7
clone_size: NA
d_call: TRBD1
v_call: TRBV5-1
cdr3_nt: TGTGCCAGCAGCTTAGCAGGGGGCTACAACGAGCAGTACTTC
cdr3_aa: CASSLAGGYNEQYF

j_call: TRBJ2-1
clone_size: NA
d_call: TRBD1
v_call: TRBV7-2
cdr3_nt: TGTGCCAGCAGCTTAGTGGGACAGGACTACAATGAGCAGTTCTTC
cdr3_aa: CASSLVGQDYNEQFF

j_call: TRBJ2-7
clone_size: NA
d_call: TRBD2
v_call: TRBV27
cdr3_nt: TGTGCCAGCAGTCCCCTAGCGGGAGGGCCCCAGAACGAGCAGTACTTC
cdr3_aa: CASSPLAGGPQNEQYF

j_call: TRBJ2-3
clone_size: NA
d_call: TRBD2
v_call: TRBV20-1
cdr3_nt: TGCAGTGCCTCGGGACTAGCGGGAGTCGGTACGCAGTATTTT
cdr3_aa: CSASGLAGVGTQYF

j_call: TRBJ2-5
clone_size: NA
d_call: TRBD2
v_call: TRBV4-1
cdr3_nt: TGCGCCAGCAGCCAAGGACTAGCGGGGGATGAGACCCAGTACTTC
cdr3_aa: CASSQGLAGDETQYF

j_call: TRBJ2-7
clone_size: NA
d_call: TRBD2
v_call: TRBV5-1
cdr3_nt: TGCGCCAGCAGCTTACGAGCGCGGGAGATCTACGAGCAGTACTTC
cdr3_aa: CASSLRAREIYEQYF

j_call: TRBJ2-1
clone_size: once
d_call: TRBD2
v_call: TRBV7-6
cdr3_nt: TGTGCCAGCAGCCCTACGACTAGCGGCTACAATGAGCAGTTCTTC
cdr3_aa: CASSPTTSGYNEQFF

j_call: TRBJ2-7
clone_size: NA
d_call: NA
v_call: TRBV20-1
cdr3_nt: TGCAGTGCTACCGACGAGTCGAGGTACGAGCAGTACTTC
cdr3_aa: CSATDESRYEQYF

j_call: TRBJ1-2
clone_size: NA
d_call: NA
v_call: TRBV29-1
cdr3_nt: TGCAGCACAATAGGGGTGGATGGCTACACCTTC
cdr3_aa: CSTIGVDGYTF

j_call: TRBJ2-5
clone_size: NA
d_call: NA
v_call: TRBV7-2
cdr3_nt: TGTGCCAGCAGCTTATGCGGTGTCGGTGCCCAAGAGACCCAGTACTTC
cdr3_aa: CASSLCGVGAQETQYF

j_call: TRBJ2-1
clone_size: NA
d_call: NA
v_call: TRBV7-8
cdr3_nt: TGTGCCAGCAACTCCCTCCCCATAGGGATGGGGCCCTACAATGAGCAGTTCTTC
cdr3_aa: CASNSLPIGMGPYNEQFF

j_call: TRBJ2-7
clone_size: NA
d_call: NA
v_call: TRBV4-1
cdr3_nt: TGCGCCAGCAGCCAAGACCCAGGCCAACCTTCCTACGAGCAGTACTTC
cdr3_aa: CASSQDPGQPSYEQYF

j_call: TRBJ2-7
clone_size: few
d_call: NA
v_call: TRBV4-2
cdr3_nt: TGTGCCAGCAGCCAAGCATACGGGAACTCCTACGAGCAGTACTTC
cdr3_aa: CASSQAYGNSYEQYF

j_call: TRBJ1-2
clone_size: NA
d_call: TRBD1
v_call: TRBV12-3/TRBV12-4
cdr3_nt: TGTGCCAGCAGTTTAAACGGGCAGGGGGAAAAGATCAACTATGGCTACACCTTC
cdr3_aa: CASSLNGQGEKINYGYTF

j_call: TRBJ2-1
clone_size: NA
d_call: TRBD1
v_call: TRBV5-1
cdr3_nt: TGCGCCAGCAGCCGCCCGGGACAGGGGCCTGACAATGAGCAGTTCTTC
cdr3_aa: CASSRPGQGPDNEQFF

j_call: TRBJ1-2
clone_size: few
d_call: NA
v_call: TRBV7-9
cdr3_nt: TGTGCCAGCAGCTTAGTGGGCAAGACTAACTATGGCTACACCTTC
cdr3_aa: CASSLVGKTNYGYTF

j_call: TRBJ2-2
clone_size: NA
d_call: TRBD2
v_call: TRBV9
cdr3_nt: TGTACCAGCAGCCTCGGGAGGCAGCTACGGGAGCTGTTTTTT
cdr3_aa: CTSSLGRQLRELFF

j_call: TRBJ2-7
clone_size: few
d_call: NA
v_call: TRBV29-1
cdr3_nt: TGCAGCACAGCCAAGGGGGTTCGCGACGAGCAGTACTTC
cdr3_aa: CSTAKGVRDEQYF